The 25 T cell receptor beta chains below come from one sample, sequenced in a study of radiotherapy plus CTLA-4 blockade in lung cancer. Sequenced by immunoSEQ multiplex PCR; TCRdb stores in-frame clones only, minus some. Of 110,000 or so clones listed, nearly 80% are singletons. The specimen was peripheral blood, collected from a patient treated with radiotherapy plus ipilimumab. Receptor source: a human donor with non-small cell lung cancer who had a partial response to radiotherapy plus ipilimumab.

Note on this clone: This may arise from a read error, as a much more abundant clone is one base away. Other nucleotide sequences from this sample produce the same CDR3. This chain joins TRBV5-1 and TRBJ2-7; the match to TRBD1 covers 9 bases. With V trimmed by 0 bases and J by 3 bases, 1 base remained unmatched. The germline V gene has CDR1 SGHRS and CDR2 YFSETQ. This CDR3 is built from 14 residues. CDR3 sequence: CASSLGQGVYEQYF. In nucleotides, the CDR3 is TGCGCCAGCAGCTTGGGACAGGGGGTCTACGAGCAGTACTTC.

The CDR3 spells CSVIVSYNEQFF. CDR3 bases: TGCAGCGTTATAGTCTCCTACAATGAGCAGTTCTTC. J is TRBJ2-1 and V is TRBV29-1, with D unresolved. Germline assignment: CDR1 SQVTM and CDR2 ANQGSEA. The ends were cut back, 5 bases at V and 0 bases at J, with 5 bases in the middle. The CDR3 consists of 12 residues.

The chain links TRBV7-6 to TRBJ2-1; D possibly corresponds to TRBD1 (5 bases). CDR1 is SGHVS, CDR2 FNYEAQ, per germline. The CDR3 sequence is 16 residues long. Trimming took off 1 base at V and 5 bases at J, with 15 bases between the two ends. In nucleotides, the CDR3 is TGTGCCAGCAGCTTAGAGAGTGGCAGGGCGAACAATGAGCAGTTCTTC. Encoded protein: CASSLESGRANNEQFF.

This chain joins TRBV11-2 and TRBJ1-2, with TRBD1 identical over 7 bases. The germline CDR1 and CDR2 sequences are SGHAT and FQNNGV. The CDR3 runs 14 residues. Trimming at V came to 0 bases and at J to 4 bases, leaving 2 bases not matched to a gene. In nucleotides, the CDR3 is TGTGCCAGCAGCTTAGAATCAGGGGGCTATGGCTACACCTTC. Protein product: CASSLESGGYGYTF. Full variable domain (outside the CDR3, taken from reference TRBV11-2 and TRBJ1-2): EAGVAQSPRYKIIEKRQSVAFWCNPISGHATLYWYQQILGQGPKLLIQFQNNGVVDDSQLPKDRFSAERLKGVDSTLKIQPAKLEDSAVYLCASSLESGGYGYTFGSGTRLTVV.

This chain joins TRBV14 and TRBJ1-3; a weak D match, TRBD1 (6 bases). Germline values: CDR1 SGHDN, CDR2 FVKESK. This CDR3 is built from 14 residues. V gave up 4 bases and J gave up 3 bases, with 10 bases separating them. The CDR3 DNA sequence: TGTGCCAGCAGCCTCACAGGGAGTGGAAACACCATATATTTT. Translation gives CASSLTGSGNTIYF.

The genes are TRBV6-6 and TRBJ2-1; unclear D gene. From germline, CDR1 is MNHNY and CDR2 SVGAGI (reference sequence). The CDR3 sequence is 15 residues long. Trimming removed 2 bases at V and 0 bases at J, with 8 bases between. The CDR3 bases are TGTGCCAGCAGTTACCGGTCCTCCTCCTACAATGAGCAGTTCTTC. Protein sequence: CASSYRSSSYNEQFF.

The chain employs TRBV29-1 and TRBJ2-5; the D is unclear. Germline CDR1 SQVTM, CDR2 ANQGSEA. The CDR3 sequence is 12 residues long. Trimming took off 0 bases at V and 5 bases at J, with 7 bases between the two ends. In DNA form, the CDR3 reads TGCAGCGTTGAAGAACTCTCGGAGACCCAGTACTTC. Protein: CSVEELSETQYF.

The CDR3 sequence is CASNKPGQEETQYF. The CDR3 nucleotides read TGTGCCAGTAACAAGCCGGGACAGGAAGAGACCCAGTACTTC. V usage is TRBV19 and J usage is TRBJ2-5; 8 bases match TRBD1. CDR3 length: 14 residues. V was clipped by 7 bases and J by 3 bases; unmatched bases: 7. The germline gives CDR1 LNHDA, CDR2 SQIVND (reference sequence).

The genes are TRBV7-3 and TRBJ2-1, with TRBD2 identical over 8 bases. J lost 4 bases, V lost 5 bases, and 10 bases had no gene match. The CDR3 totals 16 residues. Germline CDR1 and CDR2: SGHTA and FQGTGA. As DNA, the CDR3 is TGTGCCAGCAGCCGGGAGGGGGGGACTAGTTACAATGAGCAGTTCTTC. It specifies CASSREGGTSYNEQFF.

This clone came up once. This sequence joins TRBV7-3 and TRBJ2-3, with 7 bases identical to TRBD1. Germline V gene data show CDR1 as SGHTA and CDR2 as FQGTGA. With V trimmed by 4 bases and J by 4 bases, 2 bases remained unmatched. The CDR3 is made up of 13 amino acids. The DNA for the CDR3 is TGTGCCAGCAGCTACGGACAGGCAGATACGCAGTATTTT. Residues: CASSYGQADTQYF.

This sequence joins TRBV28 and TRBJ2-5; possibly TRBD2 for D (5 bases). The ends were cut back, 3 bases at V and 5 bases at J, with 10 bases in the middle. CDR1 is MDHEN, CDR2 SYDVKM, per germline. CDR3 length: 13 amino acids. The CDR3 coding sequence is TGTGCCAGCAGTTTGATCGGGGTGGAGACCCAGTACTTC. It specifies CASSLIGVETQYF. Looking up the rest from reference TRBV28 and TRBJ2-5 gives the full variable domain: DVKVTQSSRYLVKRTGEKVFLECVQDMDHENMFWYRQDPGLGLRLIYFSYDVKMKEKGDIPEGYSVSREKKERFSLILESASTNQTSMYLCASSLIGVETQYFGPGTRLLVL.

The chain combines TRBV9 with TRBJ1-1; D not certain. V dropped 0 bases and J dropped 5 bases, with 11 bases sitting between them. The CDR3 is 14 amino acids. CDR1 and CDR2 (germline): SGDLS, YYNGEE. CDR3 DNA sequence: TGTGCCAGCAGCGTAGATCCGGGAAGAACTGAAGCTTTCTTT. Amino acids: CASSVDPGRTEAFF.

CDR3 bases: TGTGCCAGCAGTTTACCTACAGGGGCCAAAAACATTCAGTACTTC. Encoded protein: CASSLPTGAKNIQYF. The chain carries TRBV28 and TRBJ2-4; D possibly corresponds to TRBD1 (6 bases). V was clipped by 2 bases and J by 1 base, with 9 bases between them. The length of the CDR3 is 15 residues. Per the germline V gene, CDR1 is MDHEN and CDR2 is SYDVKM.

The gene calls are TRBV2 and TRBJ2-1, with D tentatively TRBD1 (5 bases). Germline loops: CDR1 SNHLY, CDR2 FYNNEI. The V end was cut by 5 bases, the J end by 2 bases, with 7 bases between. The CDR3 covers 13 residues. CDR3 region: CASSRTPYNEQFF. The CDR3 nucleotides read TGTGCCAGCAGTCGGACACCCTACAATGAGCAGTTCTTC.

This CDR3 reads CASSPTQVGETQYF. The CDR3 region has the DNA TGCGCCAGCAGCCCCACACAGGTCGGGGAGACCCAGTACTTC. The gene calls are TRBV5-1 and TRBJ2-5; D is possibly TRBD1 (5 bases). The V gene lost 4 bases and the J gene lost 5 bases, with 15 bases spanning the gap. Germline CDR1 SGHRS, CDR2 YFSETQ. The CDR3 loop spans 14 amino acids.

The chain recombines TRBV27 with TRBJ1-4; D is perhaps TRBD1 (6 bases). V was cut by 2 bases and J by 0 bases, with 13 bases left in between. The CDR3 length is 17 residues. Germline CDR1 MNHEY, CDR2 SMNVEV (reference sequence). CDR3 sequence: CASSLHTSGATNEKLFF. The CDR3 bases are TGTGCCAGCAGTTTACACACGTCAGGGGCAACTAATGAAAAACTGTTTTTT.

The chain uses TRBV18 and TRBJ2-1, with 9 bases identical to TRBD2. The CDR3 runs 17 residues. The germline gives CDR1 KGHSH, CDR2 LQKENI. The trim removed 0 bases at V and 0 bases at J, leaving 3 bases unmatched. The CDR3 protein is CASSPPSGRSSYNEQFF. CDR3 nucleotide sequence: TGTGCCAGCTCACCACCCAGCGGGAGGAGCTCCTACAATGAGCAGTTCTTC.

The chain couples TRBV10-2 to TRBJ2-6, with 7 nucleotides matching TRBD1. V was clipped by 6 bases and J by 1 base; unmatched bases: 12. Germline V gene data show CDR1 as WSHSY and CDR2 as SAAADI. The CDR3 runs to 18 residues. The CDR3 region has the DNA TGCGCCAGCAGCTCGAACAGGGGACGCTCTTCTGGGGCCAACGTCCTGACTTTC. Amino acids: CASSSNRGRSSGANVLTF.

V usage is TRBV4-1 and J usage is TRBJ2-1, with 7 bases identical to TRBD2. V lost 2 bases to trimming and J lost 7 bases; unmatched junction nucleotides: 8. Germline V CDR1 and CDR2: MGHRA, YSYEKL. This CDR3 has 15 residues. CDR3 residues: CASSQLGDGRNEQFF. CDR3 bases: TGCGCCAGCAGCCAATTGGGGGACGGGAGGAATGAGCAGTTCTTC.

V usage is TRBV7-2 and J usage is TRBJ2-7; TRBD1 aligns across 8 bases. Trimming removed 3 bases from V and 1 base from J; junction bases left unmatched: 2. The CDR3 has 14 amino acids. Germline values: CDR1 SGHTA, CDR2 FQGNSA. The CDR3 here is CASSLGTGSYEQYV. The CDR3 DNA is TGTGCCAGCAGCTTGGGGACAGGATCCTACGAGCAGTACGTC.

This chain connects TRBV2 to TRBJ2-1, with 11 bases aligning to TRBD2. Trimming cost V 4 bases and J 10 bases; bases outside gene matches: 12. The CDR3 sequence is 16 residues long. Looked up from germline, CDR1 is SNHLY and CDR2 is FYNNEI. The CDR3: CASSGALGLADLEQFF. The CDR3 DNA sequence: TGTGCCAGCAGTGGTGCTCTGGGACTAGCGGACCTAGAGCAGTTCTTC.

The chain combines TRBV10-1 with TRBJ2-1; a possible D gene is TRBD2 (6 bases). Trimming took 7 bases from V and 12 from J, leaving 16 bases between them. The CDR3 sequence is 12 residues long. Germline CDR1 and CDR2: WNHNN and SYGVQD (reference sequence). In DNA form, the CDR3 reads TGCGCCAGCAATAGCGGATTGGATGGGCAGTTCTTC. It codes for CASNSGLDGQFF.

V gene TRBV30 combines with J gene TRBJ2-7; the match to TRBD2 covers 15 bases. This CDR3 has 11 residues. Trimming at V came to 8 bases and at J to 10 bases, leaving 3 bases not matched to a gene. Per germline, CDR1 GTSNPN and CDR2 SVGIG (reference sequence). The CDR3 DNA reads TGTGCCCGGGGACTAGCGGGAGGACAGTACTTC. It encodes CARGLAGGQYF.

This chain connects TRBV29-1 to TRBJ1-1, with a tentative D call TRBD1 (5 bases). The CDR3 is made up of 14 amino acids. Trimming cost V 2 bases and J 5 bases, with 15 bases left between them. Germline CDR1 and CDR2: SQVTM and ANQGSEA. In DNA form, the CDR3 reads TGCAGCGTTGAAACACCAGGGTATGGGACTGAAGCTTTCTTT. The encoded protein is CSVETPGYGTEAFF.

The rearrangement uses TRBV7-9 and TRBJ2-3; perhaps TRBD2 as D (5 bases). The germline V gene encodes CDR1 SEHNR and CDR2 FQNEAQ (reference sequence). Trimming removed 1 base at V and 7 bases at J, with 21 bases between. The CDR3 extends over 17 amino acids. The CDR3 region has the DNA TGTGCCAGCAGCTTAGTTTGGGCTAGCAGGCGCACGTATACGCAGTATTTT. Translated, it gives CASSLVWASRRTYTQYF.